What follows is one TCR beta chain and its context. Assay: immunoSEQ multiplex PCR; the TCRdb copy retains only in-frame clones and omits some. The data hold about 26,000 clones, with 82% observed a single time. The data are from a study of blood T cell repertoires in COVID-19. Study background: COVID-19 samples collected from the United States, Italy and Spain covered acute and convalescent phases. T cells, B-cell-depleted T cells, or PBMCs supplied cDNA or gDNA.

Between the trimmed V and J ends, which lost 3 bases and 4 bases, there was a span of 20 bases. This CDR3 is 16 amino acids long. CDR1 SGHRS and CDR2 YFSETQ come from the germline V gene. This clonotype was obtained from a human donor in a cohort sampled during active COVID-19. The J gene is TRBJ2-7, the V gene TRBV5-1; tentatively, D is TRBD2 (6 bases). Sequenced: peripheral blood. CDR3 DNA sequence: TGCGCCAGCAGCTCACAAACCGGGACTGGGACTTACGAGCAGTACTTC. Its translation: CASSSQTGTGTYEQYF.